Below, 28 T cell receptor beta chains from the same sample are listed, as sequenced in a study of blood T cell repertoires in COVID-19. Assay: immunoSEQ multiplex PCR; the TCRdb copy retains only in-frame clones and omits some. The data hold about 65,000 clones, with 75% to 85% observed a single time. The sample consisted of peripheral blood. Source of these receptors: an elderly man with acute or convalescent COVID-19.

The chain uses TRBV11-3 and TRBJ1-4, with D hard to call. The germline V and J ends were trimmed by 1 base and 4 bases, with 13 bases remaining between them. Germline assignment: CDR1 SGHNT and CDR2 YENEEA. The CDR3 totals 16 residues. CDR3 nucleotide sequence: TGTGCCAGCAGCTTAGGCGGAGTGGGGAGTAATGAAAAACTGTTTTTT. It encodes CASSLGGVGSNEKLFF.

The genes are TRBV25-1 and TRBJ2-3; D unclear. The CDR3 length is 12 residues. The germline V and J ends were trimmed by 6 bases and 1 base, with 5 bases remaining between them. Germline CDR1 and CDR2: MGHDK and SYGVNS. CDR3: CASRAGTDTQYF. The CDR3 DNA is TGTGCCAGCAGGGCAGGCACAGATACGCAGTATTTT.

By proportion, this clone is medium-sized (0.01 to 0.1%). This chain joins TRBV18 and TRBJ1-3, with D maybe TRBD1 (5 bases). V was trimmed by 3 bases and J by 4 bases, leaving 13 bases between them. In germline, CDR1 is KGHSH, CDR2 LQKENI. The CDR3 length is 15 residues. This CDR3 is CASSPAQGEGNTIYF. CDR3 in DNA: TGTGCCAGCTCACCTGCGCAGGGCGAAGGAAACACCATATATTTT.

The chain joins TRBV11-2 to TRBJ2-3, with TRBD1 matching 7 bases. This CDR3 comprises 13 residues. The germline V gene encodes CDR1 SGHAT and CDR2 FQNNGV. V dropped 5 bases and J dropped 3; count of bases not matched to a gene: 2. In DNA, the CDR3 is TGTGCCAGCAGCCAGGACAGGACAGATACGCAGTATTTT. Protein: CASSQDRTDTQYF.

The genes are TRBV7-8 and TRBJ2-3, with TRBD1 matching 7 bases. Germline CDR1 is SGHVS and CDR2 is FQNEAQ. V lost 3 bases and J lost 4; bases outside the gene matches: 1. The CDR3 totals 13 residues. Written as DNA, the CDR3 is TGTGCCAGCAGCTTCGGACAGGCAGATACGCAGTATTTT. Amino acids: CASSFGQADTQYF.

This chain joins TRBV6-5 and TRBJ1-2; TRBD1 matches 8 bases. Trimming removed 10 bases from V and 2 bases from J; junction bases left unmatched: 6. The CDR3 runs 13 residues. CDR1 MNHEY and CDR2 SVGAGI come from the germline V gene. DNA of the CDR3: TGTGCCACGCAACAGGGGGACAACTATGGCTACACCTTC. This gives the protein CATQQGDNYGYTF.

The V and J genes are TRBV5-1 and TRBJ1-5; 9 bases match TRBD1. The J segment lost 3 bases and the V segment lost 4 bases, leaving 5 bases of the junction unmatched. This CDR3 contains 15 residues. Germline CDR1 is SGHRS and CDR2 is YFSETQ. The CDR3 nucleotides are TGCGCCAGCAGCCGGACAGGGGCCTCCAATCAGCCCCAGCATTTT. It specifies CASSRTGASNQPQHF. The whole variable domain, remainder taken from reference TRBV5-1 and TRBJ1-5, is KAGVTQTPRYLIKTRGQQVTLSCSPISGHRSVSWYQQTPGQGLQFLFEYFSETQRNKGNFPGRFSGRQFSNSRSEMNVSTLELGDSALYLCASSRTGASNQPQHFGDGTRLSIL.

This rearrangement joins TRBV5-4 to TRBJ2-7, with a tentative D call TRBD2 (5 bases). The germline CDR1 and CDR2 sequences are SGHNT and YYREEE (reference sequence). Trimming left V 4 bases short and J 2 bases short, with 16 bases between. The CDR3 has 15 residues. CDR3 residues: CASSTAYGDPYEQYF. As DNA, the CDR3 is TGTGCCAGCAGCACCGCCTACGGGGATCCCTACGAGCAGTACTTC.

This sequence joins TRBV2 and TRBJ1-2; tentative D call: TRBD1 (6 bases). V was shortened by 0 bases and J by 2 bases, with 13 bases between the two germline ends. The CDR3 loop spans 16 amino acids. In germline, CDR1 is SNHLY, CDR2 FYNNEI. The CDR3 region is CASSEAVITGNYGYTF. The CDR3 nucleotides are TGTGCCAGCAGTGAAGCGGTTATTACAGGGAACTATGGCTACACCTTC.

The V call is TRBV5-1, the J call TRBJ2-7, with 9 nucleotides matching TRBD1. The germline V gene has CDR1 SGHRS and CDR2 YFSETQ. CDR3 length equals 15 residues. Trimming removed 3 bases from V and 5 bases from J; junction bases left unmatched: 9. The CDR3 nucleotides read TGCGCCAGCAGCTCGACCCGGGACAGGGCCAACGAGCAGTACTTC. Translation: CASSSTRDRANEQYF.

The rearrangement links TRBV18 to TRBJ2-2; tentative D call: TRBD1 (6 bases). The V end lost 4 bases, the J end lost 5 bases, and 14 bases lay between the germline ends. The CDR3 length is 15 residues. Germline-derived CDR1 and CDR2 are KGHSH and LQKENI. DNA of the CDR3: TGTGCCAGCTCACTTCAGGGGATGGTGACCGGGGAGCTGTTTTTT. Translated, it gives CASSLQGMVTGELFF. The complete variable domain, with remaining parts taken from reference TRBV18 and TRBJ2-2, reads NAGVMQNPRHLVRRRGQEARLRCSPMKGHSHVYWYRQLPEEGLKFMVYLQKENIIDESGMPKERFSAEFPKEGPSILRIQQVVRGDSAAYFCASSLQGMVTGELFFGEGSRLTVL.

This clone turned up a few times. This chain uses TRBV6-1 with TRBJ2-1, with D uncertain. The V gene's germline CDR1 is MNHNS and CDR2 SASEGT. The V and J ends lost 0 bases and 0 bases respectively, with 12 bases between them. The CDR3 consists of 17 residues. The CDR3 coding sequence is TGTGCCAGCAGTGAAGCGCTGATCGCGAGCTCCTACAATGAGCAGTTCTTC. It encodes CASSEALIASSYNEQFF.

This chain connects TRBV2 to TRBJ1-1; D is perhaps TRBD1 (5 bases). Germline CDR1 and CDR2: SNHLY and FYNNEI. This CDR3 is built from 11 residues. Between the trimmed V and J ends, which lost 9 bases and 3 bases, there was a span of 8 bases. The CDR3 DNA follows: TGTGCCAGTGGGGGGGACACTGAAGCTTTCTTT. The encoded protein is CASGGDTEAFF.

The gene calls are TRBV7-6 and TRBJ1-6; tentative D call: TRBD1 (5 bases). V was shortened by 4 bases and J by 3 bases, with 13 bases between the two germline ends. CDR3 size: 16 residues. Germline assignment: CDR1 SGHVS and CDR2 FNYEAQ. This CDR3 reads CASSSQGAGYNSPLHF. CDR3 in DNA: TGTGCCAGCAGCTCGCAGGGAGCGGGCTATAATTCACCCCTCCACTTT.

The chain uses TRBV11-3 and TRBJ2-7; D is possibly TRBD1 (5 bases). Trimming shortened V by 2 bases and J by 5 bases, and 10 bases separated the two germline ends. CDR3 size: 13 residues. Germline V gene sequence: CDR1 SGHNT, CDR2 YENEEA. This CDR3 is CASSLQGADEQYF. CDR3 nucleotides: TGTGCCAGCAGCTTACAAGGGGCTGACGAGCAGTACTTC.

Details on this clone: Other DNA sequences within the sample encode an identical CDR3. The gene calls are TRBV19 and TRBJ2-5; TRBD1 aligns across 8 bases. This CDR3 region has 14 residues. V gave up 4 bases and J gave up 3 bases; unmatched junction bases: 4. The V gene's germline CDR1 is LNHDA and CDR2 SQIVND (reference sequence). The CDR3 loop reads CASSTLTGEETQYF. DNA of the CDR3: TGTGCCAGTAGTACCTTGACAGGGGAAGAGACCCAGTACTTC.

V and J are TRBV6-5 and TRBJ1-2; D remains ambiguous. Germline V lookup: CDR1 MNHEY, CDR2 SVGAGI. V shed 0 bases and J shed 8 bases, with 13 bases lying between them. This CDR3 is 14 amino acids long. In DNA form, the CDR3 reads TGTGCCAGCAGTTACTCGTTTTCCGGGATCGGCTACACCTTC. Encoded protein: CASSYSFSGIGYTF.

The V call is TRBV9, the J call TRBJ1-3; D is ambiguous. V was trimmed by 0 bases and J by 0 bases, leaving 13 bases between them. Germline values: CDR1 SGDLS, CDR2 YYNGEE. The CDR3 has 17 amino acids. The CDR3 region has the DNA TGTGCCAGCAGCGTAGGGGGAGGCGGTTTCTCTGGAAACACCATATATTTT. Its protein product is CASSVGGGGFSGNTIYF.

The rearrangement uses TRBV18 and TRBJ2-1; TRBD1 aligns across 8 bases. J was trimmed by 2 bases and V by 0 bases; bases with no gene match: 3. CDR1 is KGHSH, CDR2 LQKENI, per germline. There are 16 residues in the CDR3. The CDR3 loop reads CASSPPTGATYNEQFF. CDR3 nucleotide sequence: TGTGCCAGCTCACCACCGACAGGGGCGACCTACAATGAGCAGTTCTTC.

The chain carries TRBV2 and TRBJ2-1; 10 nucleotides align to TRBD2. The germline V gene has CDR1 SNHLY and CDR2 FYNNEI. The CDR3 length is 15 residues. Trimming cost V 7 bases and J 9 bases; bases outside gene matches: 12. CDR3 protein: CASIIGIAGGSEQFF. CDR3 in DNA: TGTGCCAGCATCATCGGAATAGCGGGGGGTAGTGAGCAGTTCTTC.

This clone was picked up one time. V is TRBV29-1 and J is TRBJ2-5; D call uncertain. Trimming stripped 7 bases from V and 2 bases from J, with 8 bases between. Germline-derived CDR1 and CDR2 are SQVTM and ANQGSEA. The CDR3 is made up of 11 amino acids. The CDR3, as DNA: TGCAGCGGAGGTCCACAAGAGACCCAGTACTTC. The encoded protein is CSGGPQETQYF.

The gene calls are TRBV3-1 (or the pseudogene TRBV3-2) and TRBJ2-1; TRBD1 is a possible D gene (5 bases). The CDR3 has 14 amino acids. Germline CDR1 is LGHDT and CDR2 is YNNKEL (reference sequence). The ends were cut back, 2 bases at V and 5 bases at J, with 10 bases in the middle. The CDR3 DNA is TGTGCCAGCAGCCAAAGGGGTGGGAACAATGAGCAGTTCTTC. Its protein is CASSQRGGNNEQFF.

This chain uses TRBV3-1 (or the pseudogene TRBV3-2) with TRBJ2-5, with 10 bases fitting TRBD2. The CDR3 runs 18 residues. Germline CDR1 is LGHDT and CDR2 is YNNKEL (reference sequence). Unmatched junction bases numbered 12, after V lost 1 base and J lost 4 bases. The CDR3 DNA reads TGTGCCAGCAGCCAAGGAGGGTTAGCGGGGGGAAGTGGAGAGACCCAGTACTTC. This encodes CASSQGGLAGGSGETQYF.

CDR3 sequence: CASSIQGLNTEAFF. The CDR3 nucleotides are TGTGCCAGTAGTATACAGGGATTGAACACTGAAGCTTTCTTT. This chain uses TRBV19 with TRBJ1-1; D might be TRBD1 (5 bases). There are 14 residues in the CDR3. Germline V gene sequence: CDR1 LNHDA, CDR2 SQIVND (reference sequence). Between the trimmed V and J ends, which lost 2 bases and 0 bases, there was a span of 7 bases.

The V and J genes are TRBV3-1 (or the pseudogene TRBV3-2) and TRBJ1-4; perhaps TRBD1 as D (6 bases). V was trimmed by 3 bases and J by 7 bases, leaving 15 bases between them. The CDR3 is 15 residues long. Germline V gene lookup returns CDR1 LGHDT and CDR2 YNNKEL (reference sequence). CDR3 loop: CASSQLGGIGEKLFF. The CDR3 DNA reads TGTGCCAGCAGCCAGTTAGGGGGTATCGGTGAAAAACTGTTTTTT.

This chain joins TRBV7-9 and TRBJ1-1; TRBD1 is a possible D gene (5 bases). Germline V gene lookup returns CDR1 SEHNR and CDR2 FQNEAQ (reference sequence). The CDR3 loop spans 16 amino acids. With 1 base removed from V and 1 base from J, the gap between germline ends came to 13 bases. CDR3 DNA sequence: TGTGCCAGCAGCTTAGTGGAGGGTCAGGGGAACACTGAAGCTTTCTTT. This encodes CASSLVEGQGNTEAFF.

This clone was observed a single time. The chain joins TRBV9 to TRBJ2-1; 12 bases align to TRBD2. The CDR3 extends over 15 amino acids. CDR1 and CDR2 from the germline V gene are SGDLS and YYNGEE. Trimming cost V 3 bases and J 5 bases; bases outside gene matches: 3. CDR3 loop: CASSATSGGHNEQFF. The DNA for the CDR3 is TGTGCCAGCAGCGCGACTAGCGGGGGCCACAATGAGCAGTTCTTC.

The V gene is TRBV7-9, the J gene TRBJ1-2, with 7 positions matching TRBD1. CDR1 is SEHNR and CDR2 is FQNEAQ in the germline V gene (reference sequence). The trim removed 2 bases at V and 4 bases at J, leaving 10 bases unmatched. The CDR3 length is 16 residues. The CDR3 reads CASSLSGATGVYGYTF. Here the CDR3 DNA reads TGTGCCAGCAGCTTATCCGGCGCAACAGGGGTCTATGGCTACACCTTC.